The 18 T cell receptor beta chains below come from one sample, sequenced in a study of blood T cell repertoires in COVID-19 (dated by TCRdb to about 2020). Libraries were prepared through the immunoSEQ multiplex PCR assay. TCRdb stores this immuneACCESS table with in-frame sequences only. Part of the clones is absent; in the studies checked, under half of the shortfall reflects unresolved V genes, and no reason is known for the rest. Within this sample are roughly 40,000 clones, with 79% of them counted one time only. Together, the top ten hold approximately 30% of the sample. Sample: peripheral blood. The receptors were gathered from a woman aged 80 or older with acute or convalescent COVID-19.

This clone was counted a single time. The chain employs TRBV6-5 and TRBJ1-1; 7 bases align to TRBD1. Trimming removed 5 bases from V and 5 bases from J; junction bases left unmatched: 8. The CDR3 runs to 14 residues. Germline V lookup: CDR1 MNHEY, CDR2 SVGAGI. The CDR3 DNA follows: TGTGCCAGCAGTAGAATCACCAGGGGGACTGAAGCTTTCTTT. It specifies CASSRITRGTEAFF.

Only a few counts were recorded for this clone. J is TRBJ2-1 and V is TRBV4-3; 9 nucleotides match TRBD2. The CDR3 length is 15 residues. Looked up from germline, CDR1 is LGHNA and CDR2 is YSLEER. V lost 4 bases, J lost 3 bases, and 4 bases stayed unmatched. The CDR3 spells CASSLSTSGYNEQFF. CDR3 coding DNA: TGCGCCAGCAGCCTCTCGACTAGCGGCTACAATGAGCAGTTCTTC.

The chain is built from TRBV5-6 and TRBJ2-3, with 7 bases aligning to TRBD2. V lost 7 bases, J lost 5 bases, and 19 bases stayed unmatched. This CDR3 contains 17 residues. The germline V gene encodes CDR1 SGHDT and CDR2 YYEEEE. CDR3 nucleotides: TGTGCCAGCGAGGGATTTAAGCGCGGGAGAGGGATAGATACGCAGTATTTT. Translating gives CASEGFKRGRGIDTQYF.

The CDR3 DNA follows: TGCAGCGGAGGGACAGCGACTGAAGCTTTCTTT. It codes for CSGGTATEAFF. V usage is TRBV29-1 and J usage is TRBJ1-1; 7 bases are shared with TRBD1. V dropped 7 bases and J dropped 5; count of bases not matched to a gene: 4. The CDR3 spans 11 residues. CDR1 is SQVTM, CDR2 ANQGSEA, per germline.

V usage is TRBV7-8 and J usage is TRBJ2-7, with 9 bases aligning to TRBD1. Losses at the gene ends were 0 bases for V and 7 bases for J; bases not matched to a gene: 7. Germline V CDR1 and CDR2: SGHVS, FQNEAQ. This CDR3 region has 15 residues. The CDR3 is CASSLAGTGLQEQYF. The CDR3 bases are TGTGCCAGCAGCTTAGCCGGGACAGGGCTTCAGGAGCAGTACTTC.

The chain carries TRBV19 and TRBJ1-4; 8 bases agree with TRBD1. Per the germline V gene, CDR1 is LNHDA and CDR2 is SQIVND (reference sequence). CDR3 length: 14 amino acids. J lost 8 bases, V lost 3 bases, and 5 bases had no gene match. CDR3 coding DNA: TGTGCCAGTAGTATGGGACAGGCGTGGGAAAAACTGTTTTTT. Its translation is CASSMGQAWEKLFF. Drawing the rest from reference TRBV19 and TRBJ1-4, the complete variable domain is DGGITQSPKYLFRKEGQNVTLSCEQNLNHDAMYWYRQDPGQGLRLIYYSQIVNDFQKGDIAEGYSVSREKKESFPLTVTSAQKNPTAFYLCASSMGQAWEKLFFGSGTQLSVL.

V gene TRBV21-1 combines with J gene TRBJ1-6; TRBD1 is the table's D call, not checked against the DNA. TRBV21-1 is marked as a pseudogene. The CDR3 length is 15 residues. The CDR3 bases are TGTGCCAGCAGCAACGGGACAGGGAATAATTCACCCCTCCACTTT. This encodes CASSNGTGNNSPLHF.

The V call is TRBV6-6, the J call TRBJ1-2; D is ambiguous. CDR1 is MNHNY and CDR2 is SVGAGI in the germline V gene (reference sequence). Between the trimmed V and J ends, which lost 6 bases and 0 bases, there was a span of 8 bases. CDR3 length: 13 residues. The CDR3 coding sequence is TGTGCCAGCAGCACCGGGACTAACTATGGCTACACCTTC. It is translated as CASSTGTNYGYTF.

The chain uses TRBV19 and TRBJ2-6, with a weak D call TRBD1 (6 bases). From germline, CDR1 is LNHDA and CDR2 SQIVND (reference sequence). The CDR3 totals 15 residues. V was clipped by 6 bases and J by 1 base, with 10 bases between them. As DNA, the CDR3 is TGTGCCAGTAGCCGAGGACAGTCTGGGGCCAACGTCCTGACTTTC. Protein product: CASSRGQSGANVLTF. Full variable domain (missing parts from reference TRBV19 and TRBJ2-6): DGGITQSPKYLFRKEGQNVTLSCEQNLNHDAMYWYRQDPGQGLRLIYYSQIVNDFQKGDIAEGYSVSREKKESFPLTVTSAQKNPTAFYLCASSRGQSGANVLTFGAGSRLTVL.

The J gene is TRBJ2-7, the V gene TRBV12-1; the table's TRBD2 call for D was not verified on the DNA. TRBV12-1 is termed a pseudogene. The CDR3 consists of 19 residues. This CDR3 reads CASSLKWAGGPGFPSEQYF. The CDR3 DNA is TGTGCCAGCAGCTTAAAATGGGCGGGAGGGCCAGGATTTCCTTCCGAGCAGTACTTC.

This chain connects TRBV6-5 to TRBJ1-2; D may be TRBD1 (5 bases). Germline lookup yields CDR1 MNHEY and CDR2 SVGAGI. V lost 8 bases and J 4 bases, leaving 17 bases between the germline ends. This CDR3 comprises 14 residues. CDR3: CASSLDRGTYGYTF. The CDR3 DNA is TGTGCCAGCTCTTTGGACCGGGGGACCTATGGCTACACCTTC.

The CDR3 sequence: CASSPRQADEKLFF. The CDR3 region has the DNA TGTGCCAGCTCACCGAGACAGGCGGATGAAAAACTGTTTTTT. The chain is built from TRBV18 and TRBJ1-4, with D possibly being TRBD1 (6 bases). The CDR3 covers 14 residues. The germline V gene encodes CDR1 KGHSH and CDR2 LQKENI. With 3 bases removed from V and 6 bases from J, the gap between germline ends came to 11 bases.

This clone was recorded only once. V gene TRBV7-8 combines with J gene TRBJ1-3, with D perhaps TRBD1 (6 bases). Germline values: CDR1 SGHVS, CDR2 FQNEAQ. V lost 4 bases to trimming and J lost 8 bases, with 15 bases between them. CDR3 size: 14 residues. CDR3 sequence: CASSSTRGSDTIYF. Written as DNA, the CDR3 is TGTGCCAGCAGCTCCACCAGGGGATCGGACACCATATATTTT.

The chain combines TRBV6-2 or TRBV6-3 with TRBJ1-2; D gene unclear. Germline V gives CDR1 MNHEY, CDR2 SVGEGT. This CDR3 comprises 15 residues. V lost 5 bases to trimming and J lost 2 bases, with 15 bases between them. The CDR3 reads CASSRDGVVNYGYTF. In nucleotides, the CDR3 is TGTGCCAGCAGTCGTGACGGGGTAGTCAACTATGGCTACACCTTC.

The J gene is TRBJ1-4, the V gene TRBV10-3; 9 nucleotides line up with TRBD1. CDR1 is ENHRY and CDR2 is SYGVKD in the germline V gene. This CDR3 is built from 15 residues. The V segment lost 0 bases and the J segment 5 bases; nucleotides outside the gene matches: 1. The CDR3 spells CAISESGTGNEKLFF. In DNA, the CDR3 is TGTGCCATCAGTGAGTCAGGGACAGGGAATGAAAAACTGTTTTTT.

This clone was detected only a few times. The chain carries TRBV5-1 and TRBJ2-5; D is possibly TRBD2 (6 bases). CDR3 size: 13 residues. From germline, CDR1 is SGHRS and CDR2 YFSETQ. V lost 5 bases and J 3 bases, leaving 11 bases between the germline ends. The DNA of the CDR3 is TGCGCCAGCAGTAGGGACTTAAAAGAGACCCAGTACTTC. Its protein is CASSRDLKETQYF.

This clone was observed a handful of times. The chain links TRBV20-1 to TRBJ2-1; D is undetermined. The germline V and J ends were trimmed by 7 bases and 6 bases, with 10 bases remaining between them. The CDR3 is 11 residues long. From germline, CDR1 is DFQATT and CDR2 SNEGSKA (reference sequence). The CDR3 region is CSVPLLNEQFF. The CDR3 coding sequence is TGCAGTGTCCCCCTACTCAATGAGCAGTTCTTC.

The V call is TRBV28, the J call TRBJ1-4; 7 bases agree with TRBD1. The CDR3 covers 13 residues. Germline assignment: CDR1 MDHEN and CDR2 SYDVKM. The J segment lost 8 bases and the V segment lost 6 bases, leaving 6 bases of the junction unmatched. The CDR3 DNA reads as TGTGCCAGCAGCCTCGTAGGGGGCGAAAAACTGTTTTTT. It yields the protein CASSLVGGEKLFF. The variable domain in full, with the rest retrieved from reference TRBV28 and TRBJ1-4, is DVKVTQSSRYLVKRTGEKVFLECVQDMDHENMFWYRQDPGLGLRLIYFSYDVKMKEKGDIPEGYSVSREKKERFSLILESASTNQTSMYLCASSLVGGEKLFFGSGTQLSVL.